These T cell receptor beta chains were read from a single sample in a study of blood T cell repertoires in COVID-19. Data came from immunoSEQ multiplex PCR; TCRdb stores just in-frame clones and leaves some out. The repertoire consists of approximately 92,000 clones, with 80% occurring once and the leading ten covering 8% to 9%. The material sequenced was peripheral blood. All receptors come from a man aged 45 to 65 who had recovered from COVID-19. The CDR3 runs from the conserved cysteine through the conserved F or W. Each record gives: CDR3 length, J gene, V gene, D gene, clone size, CDR3 DNA, CDR3 protein. D genes are given only for firm matches. Clone size is stated in some rows and not others, as once, few, many or a class when expanded.

>15|TRBJ1-6|TRBV7-9|NA|once
TGTGCCAGCAGCCGGATGGGCAGGGATGACTCACCCCTCCACTTT
CASSRMGRDDSPLHF
>16|TRBJ2-4|TRBV5-6|NA|NA
TGTGCCAGCAGTCACCGACAGGCGGTAGCCAAAAACATTCAGTACTTC
CASSHRQAVAKNIQYF
>16|TRBJ2-1|TRBV18|NA|NA
TGTGCCAGCTCACGGGCGGCGGGGAGCTCCTACAATGAGCAGTTCTTC
CASSRAAGSSYNEQFF
>14|TRBJ1-3|TRBV2|NA|NA
TGTGCCAGCAGTGAACCCCGCTCTGGAAACACCATATATTTT
CASSEPRSGNTIYF
>16|TRBJ1-2|TRBV5-1|TRBD1|NA
TGCGCCAGCAGCACCTTAGGGGGCCAGGGGGCGAGTGGCTACACCTTC
CASSTLGGQGASGYTF
>15|TRBJ1-1|TRBV5-1|NA|few
TGCGCCAGCAGCCGATCGGACAGAGTGAACACTGAAGCTTTCTTT
CASSRSDRVNTEAFF
>15|TRBJ1-5|TRBV5-1|TRBD1|NA
TGCGCCAGCAGCTTAGCTGGACAGGGAGAGCAGCCCCAGCATTTT
CASSLAGQGEQPQHF
>15|TRBJ2-7|TRBV6-5|TRBD2|NA
TGTGCCAGCAGTAGGACTAGCGGGGCCCTGGGGGAGCAGTACTTC
CASSRTSGALGEQYF
>14|TRBJ1-2|TRBV6-5|NA|many
TGTGCCAGCAGTTCGGAGGGGACTGTGGGTGGCTACACCTTC
CASSSEGTVGGYTF
>16|TRBJ2-6|TRBV5-4|NA|NA
TGTGCCAGCAGCTTTAAGAGTATCTCTGGGGCCAACGTCCTGACTTTC
CASSFKSISGANVLTF
>12|TRBJ2-7|TRBV7-9|NA|few
TGTGCCAGCACCCACGGGGTCTACGAGCAGTACTTC
CASTHGVYEQYF
>18|TRBJ2-1|TRBV23-1|NA|NA
TGCGCCAGCAGTCAATCGTCTGGGCGCCGATTCTCCTACAATGAGCAGTTCTTC
CASSQSSGRRFSYNEQFF
>16|TRBJ2-5|TRBV5-8|TRBD2|NA
TGTGCCAGCAGCTTGTATGCGGGAGGGGTCAGGGAGACCCAGTACTTC
CASSLYAGGVRETQYF
>19|TRBJ2-4|TRBV11-2|NA|NA
TGTGCCAGCAGCTTAACGGGGGGCGTAGAAGACTTAGCCAAAAACATTCAGTACTTC
CASSLTGGVEDLAKNIQYF
>14|TRBJ1-1|TRBV18|NA|NA
TGTGCCAGCTCGCGAAACAGTTTCAACACTGAAGCTTTCTTT
CASSRNSFNTEAFF
>14|TRBJ1-5|TRBV10-3|NA|NA
TGTGCCATCAGTTTACAGGGTAGCAATCAGCCCCAGCATTTT
CAISLQGSNQPQHF
>14|TRBJ1-4|TRBV27|TRBD1|NA
TGTGCCAGCAGTAGGTGGACAGGAGGGGAAAAACTGTTTTTT
CASSRWTGGEKLFF
>12|TRBJ2-7|TRBV29-1|NA|NA
TGCAGCGCACAGGGAAAGGGGTCCGAGCAGTACTTC
CSAQGKGSEQYF
>15|TRBJ2-1|TRBV2|TRBD1|NA
TGTGCCAGCAGTAAAGACAGGGGGGGCTTGAATGAGCAGTTCTTC
CASSKDRGGLNEQFF
>14|TRBJ2-5|TRBV5-1|NA|NA
TGCGCCAGCAGCCGTAGTGTCATTCAAGAGACCCAGTACTTC
CASSRSVIQETQYF
>13|TRBJ1-2|TRBV19|TRBD1|NA
TGTGCCAGTAGCGACAGGGGGTATCGGGGCTACACCTTC
CASSDRGYRGYTF
>14|TRBJ1-2|TRBV6-1|NA|NA
TGTGCCAGCAGTGAATATCAGGATGGCTATGGCTACACCTTC
CASSEYQDGYGYTF
>14|TRBJ2-5|TRBV5-4|TRBD2|NA
TGTGCCAGCAGCCGGTGGGAGGGAACGGAGACCCAGTACTTC
CASSRWEGTETQYF
>14|TRBJ2-3|TRBV9|NA|NA
TGTGCCAGCAGCTCCGAGAGGGGCACAGATACGCAGTATTTT
CASSSERGTDTQYF
>13|TRBJ1-4|TRBV5-1|NA|NA
TGCGCCAGCAGCTCGGCAACTAATGAAAAACTGTTTTTT
CASSSATNEKLFF
>14|TRBJ1-2|TRBV6-5|NA|once
TGTGCCAGCGACGTTCAGGTTCGGGGCTATGGCTACACCTTC
CASDVQVRGYGYTF
>13|TRBJ2-1|TRBV6-5|NA|NA
TGTGCCAGCAGTTACGGGCTAGCCAATGAGCAGTTCTTC
CASSYGLANEQFF
>16|TRBJ2-3|TRBV7-8|TRBD2|NA
TGTGCCAGCAGCTTAAGGACTAGCCTTGGCACAGATACGCAGTATTTT
CASSLRTSLGTDTQYF
>14|TRBJ1-5|TRBV6-5|NA|NA
TGTGCCAGCAGTTACAGGGGCGGCAATCAGCCCCAGCATTTT
CASSYRGGNQPQHF
>15|TRBJ1-5|TRBV6-2/TRBV6-3|NA|NA
TGTGCCAGCAGTCCCCCCACAGAACTTCTCGAGCCCCAGCATTTT
CASSPPTELLEPQHF
>16|TRBJ2-5|TRBV28|NA|NA
TGTGCCAGCAGCGAGTCGCTCGGGACTGCTCAAGAGACCCAGTACTTC
CASSESLGTAQETQYF
>15|TRBJ1-3|TRBV6-5|TRBD1|NA
TGTGCCAGCAGCCCGGGACAGCTCTCTGGAAACACCATATATTTT
CASSPGQLSGNTIYF
>15|TRBJ2-5|TRBV2|NA|NA
TGTGCCAGCAGTCTCGACAAGATAAACCAAGAGACCCAGTACTTC
CASSLDKINQETQYF
>15|TRBJ2-3|TRBV13|NA|NA
TGTGCCAGCAGCTTATCGGGGACTAGCACAGATACGCAGTATTTT
CASSLSGTSTDTQYF
>15|TRBJ2-1|TRBV14|TRBD2|few
TGTGCCAGCAGCCAAGGACTAGCGGGTTACAATGAGCAGTTCTTC
CASSQGLAGYNEQFF
>18|TRBJ2-1|TRBV19|NA|NA
TGTGCCAGTAGTACACCCTCAGGGGTCCTCGTAGGTTACAATGAGCAGTTCTTC
CASSTPSGVLVGYNEQFF
>19|TRBJ1-4|TRBV9|TRBD1|once
TGTGCCAGCAGCGCCGGCGTGACAGGGAGTATTTCAACTAATGAAAAACTGTTTTTT
CASSAGVTGSISTNEKLFF
>13|TRBJ1-1|TRBV19|NA|NA
TGTGCCAGTAGTATAAGAGAGAACACTGAAGCTTTCTTT
CASSIRENTEAFF
>14|TRBJ2-1|TRBV7-8|TRBD2|NA
TGTGCCAGCAGCCCACCGGCTAGCGGCAGAGAGCAGTTCTTC
CASSPPASGREQFF
>14|TRBJ1-3|TRBV6-6|NA|NA
TGTGCCAGCAGTTACGGGGCAGGGATGAACACCATATATTTT
CASSYGAGMNTIYF
>12|TRBJ2-1|TRBV5-1|NA|NA
TGCGCCAGCAGCCGAGGAAACAATGAGCAGTTCTTC
CASSRGNNEQFF
>16|TRBJ2-5|TRBV4-2|NA|once
TGTGCCAGCAGCCAAGATTTCGGTGAGGGTGAGGAGACCCAGTACTTC
CASSQDFGEGEETQYF
>15|TRBJ2-2|TRBV7-2|TRBD2|NA
TGTGCCAGCAGCCCTAGCGGGAGTAACAGCGGGGAGCTGTTTTTT
CASSPSGSNSGELFF
>12|TRBJ2-5|TRBV20-1|NA|NA
TGCAGTGCTAGTATCCTAAAAGAGACCCAGTACTTC
CSASILKETQYF
>15|TRBJ2-1|TRBV2|TRBD2|NA
TGTGCCACCCTGACTAGCGGGAAGGGCTACAATGAGCAGTTCTTC
CATLTSGKGYNEQFF
>15|TRBJ1-2|TRBV6-5|TRBD1|NA
TGTGCCAGCAGTTACGGGACAGCCGCGAGCTATGGCTACACCTTC
CASSYGTAASYGYTF
>15|TRBJ1-1|TRBV6-5|NA|NA
TGTGCCAGCAGTCCCCGGTGGGCAAAAAACACTGAAGCTTTCTTT
CASSPRWAKNTEAFF
>16|TRBJ2-7|TRBV19|TRBD2|NA
TGTGCCAGTAGGAACGGACCGGGACTAGCGGACTACGAGCAGTACTTC
CASRNGPGLADYEQYF
>13|TRBJ2-7|TRBV7-8|TRBD1|NA
TGTGCCAGCAGCCTGGACAGGGCCAACGAGCAGTACTTC
CASSLDRANEQYF
>17|TRBJ2-1|TRBV10-1|NA|many
TGCGCCAGCAGTGATATAGCCTCGTTCAGCTCCTACAATGAGCAGTTCTTC
CASSDIASFSSYNEQFF
>14|TRBJ2-7|TRBV7-2|NA|once
TGTGCCAGCAGCCCTCGGGCGGGATCAGGCGAGCAGTACTTC
CASSPRAGSGEQYF